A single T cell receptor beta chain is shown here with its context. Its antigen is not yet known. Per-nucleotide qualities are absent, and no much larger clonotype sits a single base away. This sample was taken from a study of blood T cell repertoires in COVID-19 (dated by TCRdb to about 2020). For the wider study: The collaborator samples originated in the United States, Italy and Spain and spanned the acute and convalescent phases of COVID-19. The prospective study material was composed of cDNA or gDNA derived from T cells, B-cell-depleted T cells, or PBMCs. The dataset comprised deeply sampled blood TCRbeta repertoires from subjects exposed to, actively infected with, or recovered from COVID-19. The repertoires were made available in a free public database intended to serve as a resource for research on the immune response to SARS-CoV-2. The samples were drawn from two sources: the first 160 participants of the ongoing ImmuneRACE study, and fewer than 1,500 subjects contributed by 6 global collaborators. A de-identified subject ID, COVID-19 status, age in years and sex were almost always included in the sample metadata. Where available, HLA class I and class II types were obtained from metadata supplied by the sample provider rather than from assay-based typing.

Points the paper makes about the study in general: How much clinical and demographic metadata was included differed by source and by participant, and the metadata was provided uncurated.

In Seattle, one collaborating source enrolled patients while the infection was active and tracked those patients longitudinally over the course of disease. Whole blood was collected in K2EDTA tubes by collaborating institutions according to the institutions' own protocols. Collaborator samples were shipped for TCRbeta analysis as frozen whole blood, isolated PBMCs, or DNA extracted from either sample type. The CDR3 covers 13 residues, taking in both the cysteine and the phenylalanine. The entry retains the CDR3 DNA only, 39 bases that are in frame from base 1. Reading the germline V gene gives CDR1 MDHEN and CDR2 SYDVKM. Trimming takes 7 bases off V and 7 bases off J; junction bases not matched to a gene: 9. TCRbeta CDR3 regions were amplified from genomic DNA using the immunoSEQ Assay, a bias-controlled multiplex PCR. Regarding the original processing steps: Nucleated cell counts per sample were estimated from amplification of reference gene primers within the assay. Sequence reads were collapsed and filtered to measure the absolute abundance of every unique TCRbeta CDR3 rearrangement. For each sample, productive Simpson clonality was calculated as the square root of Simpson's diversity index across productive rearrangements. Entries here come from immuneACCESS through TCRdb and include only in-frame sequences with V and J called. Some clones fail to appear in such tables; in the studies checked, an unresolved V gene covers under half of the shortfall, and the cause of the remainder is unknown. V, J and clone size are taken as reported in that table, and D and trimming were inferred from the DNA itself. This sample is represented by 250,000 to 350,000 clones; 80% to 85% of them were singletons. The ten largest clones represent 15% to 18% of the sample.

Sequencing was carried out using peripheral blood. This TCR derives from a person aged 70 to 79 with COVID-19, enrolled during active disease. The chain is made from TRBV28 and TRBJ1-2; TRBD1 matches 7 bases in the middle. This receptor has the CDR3 CASIGQAQGGYTF. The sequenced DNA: TGTGCCAGCATAGGACAGGCCCAGGGTGGCTACACCTTC.